The TCR beta chain under discussion was sequenced for a study of blood T cell repertoires in COVID-19. TCRdb keeps only in-frame clones here, not all; method: immunoSEQ multiplex PCR. The sample includes approximately 270,000 clones, approximately 90% of them seen just once. Germline CDR1 reads LGHNA; CDR2 reads YSLEER. This CDR3 comprises 15 residues. Unmatched junction bases numbered 6, after V lost 4 bases and J lost 1 base. This TCR derives from a man aged 35-49 years who had been exposed to COVID-19. The V and J genes are TRBV4-3 and TRBJ1-1; TRBD1 aligns across 7 bases. Sequences were obtained from PBMCs or T cells enriched from blood (not recorded which). The CDR3 is CASSPRDSQNTEAFF. As DNA, the CDR3 is TGCGCCAGCAGCCCGAGGGACAGCCAGAACACTGAAGCTTTCTTT.